Below, one TCR beta chain is given with its context. The source of the sample is a study of blood T cell repertoires in COVID-19. Across the whole study: Some COVID-19 samples were acute and others convalescent; all came from the United States, Italy and Spain.

In the source study's methods: For nucleated cells, counts were estimated from reference gene primer amplification. TCRdb's table, derived via immunoSEQ multiplex PCR, lists solely in-frame clones and lacks some. D and trimming come from the DNA, and the V and J calls and clone size come from that table. Seen here are about 190,000 clones, roughly nine tenths observed once, and the top ten hold around 6.6%. This clonotype originated in a man aged 40-55 years with acute or convalescent COVID-19. The sample comprised peripheral blood.

CDR3 residues: CASSLAPGTENTGELFF. Written as DNA, the CDR3 is TGTGCCAGCAGCTTAGCCCCCGGGACAGAGAACACCGGGGAGCTGTTTTTT. The chain joins TRBV7-9 to TRBJ2-2; the match to TRBD1 covers 7 bases. V dropped 0 bases and J dropped 1; count of bases not matched to a gene: 5. The germline CDR1 and CDR2 sequences are SEHNR and FQNEAQ (reference sequence). This CDR3 has 17 residues. Filled out from reference TRBV7-9 and TRBJ2-2, the complete variable domain reads DTGVSQNPRHKITKRGQNVTFRCDPISEHNRLYWYRQTLGQGPEFLTYFQNEAQLEKSRLLSDRFSAERPKGSFSTLEIQRTEQGDSAMYLCASSLAPGTENTGELFFGEGSRLTVL.